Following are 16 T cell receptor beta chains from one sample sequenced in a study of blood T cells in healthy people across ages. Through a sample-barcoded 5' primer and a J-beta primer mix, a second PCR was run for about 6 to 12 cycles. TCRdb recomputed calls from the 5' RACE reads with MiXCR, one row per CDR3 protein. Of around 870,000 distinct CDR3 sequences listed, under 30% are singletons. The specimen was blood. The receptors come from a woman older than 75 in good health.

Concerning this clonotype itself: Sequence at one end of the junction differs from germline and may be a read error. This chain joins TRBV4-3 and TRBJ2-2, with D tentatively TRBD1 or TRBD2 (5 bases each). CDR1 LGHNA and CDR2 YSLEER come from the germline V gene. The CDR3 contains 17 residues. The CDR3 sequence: CAGSQFGQDEGTGELFF. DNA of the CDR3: TGCGCCGGCAGCCAATTCGGTCAGGATGAGGGGACCGGGGAGCTGTTTTTT.

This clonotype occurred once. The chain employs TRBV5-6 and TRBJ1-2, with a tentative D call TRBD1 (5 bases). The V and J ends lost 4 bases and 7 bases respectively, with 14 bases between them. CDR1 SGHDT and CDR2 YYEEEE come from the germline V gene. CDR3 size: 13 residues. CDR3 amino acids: CASSRRGAGGYTF. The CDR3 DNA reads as TGTGCCAGCAGCCGGAGAGGGGCGGGTGGCTACACCTTC.

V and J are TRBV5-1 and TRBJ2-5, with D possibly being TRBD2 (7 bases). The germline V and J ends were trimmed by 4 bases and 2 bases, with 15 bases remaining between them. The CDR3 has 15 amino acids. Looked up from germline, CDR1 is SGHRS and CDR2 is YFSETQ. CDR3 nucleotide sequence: TGCGCCAGCAGCCACGGGGGGCCAACTCAAGAGACCCAGTACTTC. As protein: CASSHGGPTQETQYF.

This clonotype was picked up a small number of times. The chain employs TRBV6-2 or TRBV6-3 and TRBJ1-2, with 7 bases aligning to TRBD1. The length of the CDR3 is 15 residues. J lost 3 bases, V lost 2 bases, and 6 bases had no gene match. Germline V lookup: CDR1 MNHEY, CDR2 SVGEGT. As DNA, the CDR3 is TGTGCCAGCAGTTACCGGGGACAGATCGACTATGGCTACACCTTC. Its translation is CASSYRGQIDYGYTF.

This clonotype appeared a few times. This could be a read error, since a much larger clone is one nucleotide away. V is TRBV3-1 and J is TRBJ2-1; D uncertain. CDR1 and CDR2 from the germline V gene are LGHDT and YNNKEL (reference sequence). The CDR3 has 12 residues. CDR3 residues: CACSQMYNEQFF. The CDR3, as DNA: TGTGCCTGCAGCCAGATGTACAATGAGCAGTTCTTC.

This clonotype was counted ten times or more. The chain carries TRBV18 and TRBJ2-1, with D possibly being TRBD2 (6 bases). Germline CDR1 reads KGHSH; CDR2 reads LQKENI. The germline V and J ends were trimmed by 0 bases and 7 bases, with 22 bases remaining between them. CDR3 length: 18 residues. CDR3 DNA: TGTGCCAGCTCACCACCCAATCGGGGGATACGGTCAGGAAATGAGCAGTTCTTC. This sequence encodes CASSPPNRGIRSGNEQFF.

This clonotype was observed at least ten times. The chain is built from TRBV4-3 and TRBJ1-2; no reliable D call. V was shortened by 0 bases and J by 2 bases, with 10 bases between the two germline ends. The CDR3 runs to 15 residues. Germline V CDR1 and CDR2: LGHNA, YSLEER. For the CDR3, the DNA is TGCGCCAGCAGCCAAGACTGGGAGACGAACTATGGCTACACCTTC. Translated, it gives CASSQDWETNYGYTF.

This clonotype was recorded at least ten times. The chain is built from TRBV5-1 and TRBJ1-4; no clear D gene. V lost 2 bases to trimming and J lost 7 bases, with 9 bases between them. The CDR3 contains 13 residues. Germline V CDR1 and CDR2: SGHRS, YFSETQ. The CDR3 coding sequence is TGCGCCAGCAGCTTCCTGACGGGTGAAAAACTGTTTTTT. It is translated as CASSFLTGEKLFF.

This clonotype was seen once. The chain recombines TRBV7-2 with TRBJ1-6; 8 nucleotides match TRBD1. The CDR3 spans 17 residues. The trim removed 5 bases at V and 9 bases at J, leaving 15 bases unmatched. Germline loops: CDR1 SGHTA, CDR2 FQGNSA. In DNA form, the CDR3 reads TGTGCCAGCAGCCCAAGGGACAGGCCGGCCGGAATTTCACCCCTCCACTTT. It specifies CASSPRDRPAGISPLHF.

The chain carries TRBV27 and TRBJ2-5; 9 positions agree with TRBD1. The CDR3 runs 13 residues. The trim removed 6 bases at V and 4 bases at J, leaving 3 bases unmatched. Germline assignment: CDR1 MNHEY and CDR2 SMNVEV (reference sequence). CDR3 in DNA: TGTGCCAGCAGGGACAGGGGAGCAGAGACCCAGTACTTC. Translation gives CASRDRGAETQYF.

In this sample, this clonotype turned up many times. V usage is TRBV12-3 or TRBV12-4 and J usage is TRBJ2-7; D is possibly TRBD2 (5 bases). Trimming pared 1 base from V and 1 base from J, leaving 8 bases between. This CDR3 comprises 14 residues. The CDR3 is CASSLGAGSYEQYF. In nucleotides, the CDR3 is TGTGCCAGCAGTTTAGGTGCGGGTTCCTACGAGCAGTACTTC.

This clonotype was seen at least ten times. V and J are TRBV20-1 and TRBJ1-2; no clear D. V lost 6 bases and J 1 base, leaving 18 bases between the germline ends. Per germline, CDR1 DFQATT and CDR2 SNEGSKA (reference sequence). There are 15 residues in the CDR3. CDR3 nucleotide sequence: TGCAGTGCCTTTCCCCTGAATCGGGGTAACTATGGCTACACCTTC. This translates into CSAFPLNRGNYGYTF.

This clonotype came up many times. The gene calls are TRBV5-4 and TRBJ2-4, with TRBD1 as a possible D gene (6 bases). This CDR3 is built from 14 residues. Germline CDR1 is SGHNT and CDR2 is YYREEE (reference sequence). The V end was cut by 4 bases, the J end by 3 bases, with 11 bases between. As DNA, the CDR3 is TGTGCCAGCAGCCTAAGGACAGACAAAAACATTCAGTACTTC. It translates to CASSLRTDKNIQYF.

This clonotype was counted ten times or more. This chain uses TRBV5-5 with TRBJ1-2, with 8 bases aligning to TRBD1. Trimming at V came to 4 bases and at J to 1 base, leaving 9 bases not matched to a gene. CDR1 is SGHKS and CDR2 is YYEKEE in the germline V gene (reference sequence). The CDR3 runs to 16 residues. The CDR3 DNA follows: TGTGCCAGCAGCCAAGTCAGGGGGCTGGGTAACTATGGCTACACCTTC. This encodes CASSQVRGLGNYGYTF.

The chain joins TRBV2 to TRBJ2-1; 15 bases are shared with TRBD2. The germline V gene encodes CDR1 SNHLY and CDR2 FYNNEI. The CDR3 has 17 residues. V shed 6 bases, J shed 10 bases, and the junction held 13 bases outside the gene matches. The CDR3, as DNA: TGTGCCAGCAGGACTACCGCGGGACTAGCGGGGGGCTACGAGCAGTTCTTC. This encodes CASRTTAGLAGGYEQFF.

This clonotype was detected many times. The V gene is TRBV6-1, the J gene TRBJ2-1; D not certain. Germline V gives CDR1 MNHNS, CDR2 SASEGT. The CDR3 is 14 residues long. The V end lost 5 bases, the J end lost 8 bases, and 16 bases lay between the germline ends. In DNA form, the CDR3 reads TGTGCCAGCAGTTCTCCGCCCTCGGCCCATGAGCAGTTCTTC. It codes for CASSSPPSAHEQFF.